This TCR beta chain was obtained from a study of blood T cell repertoires in COVID-19. Study-wide context: Whether acute or convalescent, the COVID-19 samples came from the United States, Italy and Spain. Nucleic acid was either cDNA or gDNA, and it came from T cells, B-cell-depleted T cells, or PBMCs.

After removal of 6 bases from V and 2 bases from J, the junction contained 6 bases not matched to a gene. Per the germline V gene, CDR1 is SNHLY and CDR2 is FYNNEI. This CDR3 has 16 residues. Authors' data handling: Nucleated cell number was recorded as an estimate derived from reference gene primer amplification. TCRdb's copy holds only in-frame clones and misses some; the assay was immunoSEQ multiplex PCR. The DNA gave D and trimming, while V, J and clone size come from that table. The profile shows over 70,000 clones, approximately 90% of them singletons. This receptor was obtained from a human donor with active COVID-19. The donor label of this sample is uncertain. This sequence joins TRBV2 and TRBJ2-3, with TRBD2 identical over 12 bases. The sample taken for sequencing was peripheral blood. The CDR3 here is CASSEWTSGDTDTQYF. The CDR3 bases are TGTGCCAGCAGCGAATGGACTAGCGGGGACACAGATACGCAGTATTTT. The full variable domain, in which reference TRBV2 and TRBJ2-3 provide the parts outside the CDR3, is EPEVTQTPSHQVTQMGQEVILRCVPISNHLYFYWYRQILGQKVEFLVSFYNNEISEKSEIFDDQFSVERPDGSNFTLKIRSTKLEDSAMYFCASSEWTSGDTDTQYFGPGTRLTVL.